This T cell receptor (beta chain) was recorded in a study of OX40 agonist ivuxolimab in advanced cancers. The wider study: Averaging roughly 60 years in age, with a range of about 23 to 85, the cohort was approximately 83% male. Eligibility admitted prior anti-PD-1, anti-PD-L1 or anti-CTLA-4 therapy; around 38% had some.

Study conclusions and caveats: Blood T cells, both CD4+ and CD8+, expanded clonally by week 6 at 0.1 to 3.0 mg/kg.

The CDR3 is 16 residues long. V gave up 4 bases and J gave up 2 bases, with 18 bases separating them. From germline, CDR1 is SGHRS and CDR2 YFSETQ. Of note for this clone: Its antigen remains unidentified.

Sequencing was performed with immunoSEQ multiplex PCR; in TCRdb, only in-frame clones are kept and a portion is missing. The table shows roughly 59,000 clones, with approximately 88% occurring only once. The receptor was isolated from an adult with an advanced solid tumor such as melanoma, head and neck, liver or kidney cancer. The specimen was CD4+ or CD8+ T cells sorted from blood, collected in a trial of the OX40 agonist ivuxolimab. This sequence joins TRBV5-1 and TRBJ2-5; D is uncertain. CDR3 DNA: TGCGCCAGCAGCGGCCGAACCCTGGGCGTACAAGAGACCCAGTACTTC. Its protein is CASSGRTLGVQETQYF.